The T cell receptor (beta chain) described here comes from a study of monozygotic twins with inflammatory bowel disease. Findings of the study overall: On the inverse Simpson index, IBD patients scored lower for TCRbeta diversity than healthy co-twins.

As to this clonotype: Its antigen is not identified.

For both chains, the TCRalpha and TCRbeta cDNA went through two nested PCRs of approximately 16 and 10 cycles. TCRdb reprocessed the 5' RACE reads, keeping one entry per CDR3 protein, no DNA. Found here are approximately 300,000 distinct CDR3 sequences; the top ten clones hold more than 4.5%. Blood samples of around 2.5 ml were drawn from every donor. Germline V CDR1 and CDR2: KGHSH, LQKENI. The CDR3 runs to 13 residues. This chain joins TRBV18 and TRBJ2-1. What was sequenced was blood. This sequence originates from a human donor with ulcerative colitis or Crohn's disease, or a healthy co-twin of an affected twin (not recorded which). This CDR3 is CASSPTLENEQFF.